This TCR beta chain was captured by sequencing in a study of CD4 and CD8 cells across lung adenocarcinoma regions. Germline V CDR1 and CDR2: MNHNS, SASEGT. The ends were cut back, 8 bases at V and 13 bases at J, with 27 bases in the middle. This CDR3 is built from 15 residues. TCRdb re-called the PCR reads with MiXCR, one entry per CDR3 protein. In the table there are roughly 20,000 distinct CDR3 sequences, 46% of which are singletons. The TCR comes from a male donor with lung adenocarcinoma. The CD4 and CD8 labels of this study may be unreliable. The chain joins TRBV6-1 to TRBJ2-4; D tentatively reads TRBD1 or TRBD2 (5 bases each). The source material was CD4+ T cells from the margin of a lung tumor. The CDR3 spells CASGPGRGVGDTQYF. In DNA form, the CDR3 reads TGTGCCAGCGGTCCCGGACGGGGCGTTGGAGACACCCAGTACTTC.